This record covers a single TCR beta chain. The data stem from a study of shared clonotypes between healthy human individuals. Germline CDR1 is LNHDA and CDR2 is SQIVND (reference sequence). This CDR3 is built from 17 residues. Trimming took 0 bases from V and 3 from J, leaving 18 bases between them. The assay was immunoSEQ multiplex PCR, and TCRdb's table has in-frame clones only and misses some. The sample has 550,000 to 800,000 clones; approximately 74% are singletons. What was sequenced was memory CD4+ T cells sorted from blood. Stated subset: CD45RA-negative fraction. The sequence derives from a woman between 25 and 40 years old in good health. This chain connects TRBV19 to TRBJ2-7, with D perhaps TRBD2 (5 bases). The CDR3 DNA is TGTGCCAGTAGTATAGAGGGTCCAGCGGCGGATAACTACGAGCAGTACTTC. This translates into CASSIEGPAADNYEQYF.